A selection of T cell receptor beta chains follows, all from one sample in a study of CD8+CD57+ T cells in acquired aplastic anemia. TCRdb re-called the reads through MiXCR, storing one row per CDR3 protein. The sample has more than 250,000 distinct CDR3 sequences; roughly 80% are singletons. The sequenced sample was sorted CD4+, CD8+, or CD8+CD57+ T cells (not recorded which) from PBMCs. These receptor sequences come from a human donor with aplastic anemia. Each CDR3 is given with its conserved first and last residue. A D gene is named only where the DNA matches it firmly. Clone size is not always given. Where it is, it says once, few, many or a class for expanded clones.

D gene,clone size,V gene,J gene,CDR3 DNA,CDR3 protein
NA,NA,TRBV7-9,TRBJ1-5,TGTGCCAGCAGCTTAGGGGCAGGCGCCGATAGCAATCAGCCCCAGCATTTT,CASSLGAGADSNQPQHF
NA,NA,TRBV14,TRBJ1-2,TGTGCCAGCAGCTCTGACCTGAGCTATGGCTACACCTTC,CASSSDLSYGYTF
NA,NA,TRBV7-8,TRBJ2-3,TGTGCCAGCAGCTTTGATGCAGACGCCAATACGCAGTATTTT,CASSFDADANTQYF
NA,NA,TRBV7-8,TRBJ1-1,TGTGCCAGCAGCTTGGCGGCAGTTTCTGGAAACACTGAAGCTTTCTTT,CASSLAAVSGNTEAFF
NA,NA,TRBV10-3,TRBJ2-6,TGTGCCATCAGGTCAGGGGCTGGGGCCAACGTCCTGACTTTC,CAIRSGAGANVLTF
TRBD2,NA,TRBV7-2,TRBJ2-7,TGTGCCAGCAGCTCCCATCTGACTAGCGGAAGCGAGCAGTACTTC,CASSSHLTSGSEQYF
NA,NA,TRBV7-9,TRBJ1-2,TGTGCCAGCAGCTTTGAAAGAAGCGGGGGGGTAGATGGGTACACCTTC,CASSFERSGGVDGYTF
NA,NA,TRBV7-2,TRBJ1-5,TGTGCCAGCAGCTTAGGGGGATCGCCCGATACGCAGCAGCATTTT,CASSLGGSPDTQQHF
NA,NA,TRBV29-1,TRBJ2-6,TGCAGCGTTGAAGTCGGGGCCAACGTCCTGACTTTC,CSVEVGANVLTF
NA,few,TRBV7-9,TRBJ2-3,TGTGCCAGCAGCTTAGCGGGTAGCTACGAGACGCACTATTTT,CASSLAGSYETHYF
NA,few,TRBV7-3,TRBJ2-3,TGTGCCAGCTCCAGAGAGGCCAACGCCGATGAGCACTATTTT,CASSREANADEHYF
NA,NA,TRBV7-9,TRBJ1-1,TGTGCCAGCTCAAGAGAGTGCAACGCCGTTGCTTACTTT,CASSRECNAVAYF
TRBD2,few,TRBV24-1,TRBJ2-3,TGTGCCACCAGTGACCCTAGCGGCGCAGATACGCAGTATTTT,CATSDPSGADTQYF
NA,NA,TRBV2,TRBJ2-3,TGCGCCAGCAGGGACGGTGGGGTGGATACGCAGTATTTT,CASRDGGVDTQYF
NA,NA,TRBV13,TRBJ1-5,TGTGCCAGCAGCTTACGCAGGGATCAGCCCCAGCATTTT,CASSLRRDQPQHF
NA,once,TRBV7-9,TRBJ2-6,TGTGCCAGCAGCGCACAGGGTACGAACACTGAAGCTTTC,CASSAQGTNTEAF
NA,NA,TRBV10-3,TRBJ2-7,TGTGCCATCAGGAACACTAGCTCGGGCGAGCAGTACTTC,CAIRNTSSGEQYF
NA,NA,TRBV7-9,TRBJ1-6,TGTGCCAGCAGCTCGGACAGAGGGCATTGGACCGTCCACTTT,CASSSDRGHWTVHF
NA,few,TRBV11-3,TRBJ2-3,TGTGCCAGCAGCGAAGAGCTGACAGATACGCAGTATTTT,CASSEELTDTQYF
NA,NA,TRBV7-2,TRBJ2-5,TGTGCCAGCAGCCAAGGGAGCATGCAAGGGGCCAAGTACTTC,CASSQGSMQGAKYF
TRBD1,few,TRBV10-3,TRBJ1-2,TGTGCCATCACTCCTGACAGGGGGCGCATCTATGGCTACACCTTC,CAITPDRGRIYGYTF
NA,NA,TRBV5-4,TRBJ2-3,TGTGCCAGCAGCTTAATTAGCGATACGCAGTATTTT,CASSLISDTQYF
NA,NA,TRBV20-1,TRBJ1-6,TGCAGTGCTAGGCTCCCGGGACTGAAGAATTCACCCCTCCACTTT,CSARLPGLKNSPLHF
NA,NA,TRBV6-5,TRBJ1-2,TGTGCCAGCAGTTACAACCAGGACTATGGCTACACCTTC,CASSYNQDYGYTF
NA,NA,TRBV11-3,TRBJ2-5,TGTGCCACCAGCTTAGGCAGCGAGCAAGACACCCAAGCTTTC,CATSLGSEQDTQAF
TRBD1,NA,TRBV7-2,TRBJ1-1,TGTGCCAGCAGCTTAGAGGGAGGACAGGCCAACACTGAAGCTTTCTTT,CASSLEGGQANTEAFF
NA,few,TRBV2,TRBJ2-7,TGTGCCAGCAGTGAGAGGGGTGAAGGCGAGCAGTACTTC,CASSERGEGEQYF
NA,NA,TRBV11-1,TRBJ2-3,TGTGCCAGCAGCCAAGAACCGTGTCCCGATACGCAGTATTTT,CASSQEPCPDTQYF
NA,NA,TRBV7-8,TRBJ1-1,TGTGCCAGCAGCTTTCATCCAGACGGGGCCGCCCTTTCCTTCTTT,CASSFHPDGAALSFF
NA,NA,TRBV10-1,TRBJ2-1,TGCGCCAGCAGGGGAGGCAGGCAGGATACCCAGTTCTTC,CASRGGRQDTQFF
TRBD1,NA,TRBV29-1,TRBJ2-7,TGCAGCGTGGCACAGGGGATCTACGAGCAGTACTTC,CSVAQGIYEQYF
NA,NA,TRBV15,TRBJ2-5,TGTGCCACCAGCAGAGGGGGCCTAGCCGAGACGCAGTACTTC,CATSRGGLAETQYF
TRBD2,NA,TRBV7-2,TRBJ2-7,TGTGCCAGCAGGCTAGCGGGGTCCTCCTACGAGCAGTACTTC,CASRLAGSSYEQYF